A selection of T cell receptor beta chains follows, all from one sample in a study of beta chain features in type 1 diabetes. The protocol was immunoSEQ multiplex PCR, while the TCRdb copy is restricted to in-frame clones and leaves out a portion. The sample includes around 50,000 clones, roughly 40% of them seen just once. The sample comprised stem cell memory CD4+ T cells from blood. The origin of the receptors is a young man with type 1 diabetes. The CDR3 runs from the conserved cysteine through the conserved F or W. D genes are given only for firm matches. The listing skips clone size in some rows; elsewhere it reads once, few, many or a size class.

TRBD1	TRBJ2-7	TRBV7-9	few	CASSRSSGQAHEQYF	TGTGCCAGCAGCCGTAGTTCGGGACAGGCCCACGAGCAGTACTTC
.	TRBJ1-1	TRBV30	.	CASTLYTEAFF	TGTGCCTCTACCCTGTACACTGAAGCTTTCTTT
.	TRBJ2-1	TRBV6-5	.	CASSRPGNEQFF	TGTGCCAGCAGTCGTCCAGGGAATGAGCAGTTCTTC
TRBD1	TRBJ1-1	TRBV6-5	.	CASSYSTDRGTEAFF	TGTGCCAGCAGTTACTCAACCGACAGGGGAACTGAAGCTTTCTTT
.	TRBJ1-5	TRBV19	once	CASSIDRGEVGNQPQHF	TGTGCCAGTAGTATAGATCGAGGGGAGGTCGGCAATCAGCCCCAGCATTTT
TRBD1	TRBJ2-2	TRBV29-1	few	CSVDRGFSSGELFF	TGCAGCGTCGACAGGGGCTTTTCATCCGGGGAGCTGTTTTTT
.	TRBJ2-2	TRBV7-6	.	CASSLDGGTVWTGELFF	TGTGCCAGCAGCTTAGATGGCGGGACAGTTTGGACCGGGGAGCTGTTTTTT
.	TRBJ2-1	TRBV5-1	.	CASSLVLNEQFF	TGCGCCAGCAGCTTGGTTCTCAATGAGCAGTTCTTC
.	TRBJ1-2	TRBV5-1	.	CASRPGRADLIHHGYTF	TGCGCCAGCCGACCTGGGAGGGCCGACTTAATACACCACGGCTACACCTTC
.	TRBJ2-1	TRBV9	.	CASNRDLLNEGQFF	TGTGCCAGCAACCGGGACTTGCTGAATGAAGGGCAGTTCTTC
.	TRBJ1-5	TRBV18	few	CASLGEEGMGGFPQPQHF	TGTGCCAGCCTCGGGGAGGAGGGAATGGGCGGATTCCCCCAGCCCCAGCATTTT
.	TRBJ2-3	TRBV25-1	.	CASSEQTVTDTQYF	TGTGCCAGCAGTGAGCAGACAGTCACAGATACGCAGTATTTT
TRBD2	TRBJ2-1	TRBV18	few	CASSPNQGLAYSYNEQFF	TGTGCCAGCTCACCGAATCAGGGACTAGCGTACTCCTACAATGAGCAGTTCTTC
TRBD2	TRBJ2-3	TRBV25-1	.	CASSTPSGSADTQYF	TGTGCCAGCAGTACCCCTAGCGGGAGTGCAGATACGCAGTATTTT
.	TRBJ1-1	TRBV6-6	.	CASSYSRRVVTEAFF	TGTGCCAGCAGTTACTCACGCAGGGTGGTCACTGAAGCTTTCTTT
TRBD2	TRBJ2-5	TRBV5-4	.	CASSLPAGGPVQTQYF	TGTGCCAGCAGCCTACCAGCGGGAGGGCCGGTGCAGACCCAGTACTTC
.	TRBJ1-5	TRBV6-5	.	CASRGESAQPQHF	TGTGCCAGCAGAGGGGAAAGCGCTCAGCCCCAGCATTTT
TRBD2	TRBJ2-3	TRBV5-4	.	CASSLAASGWTDTQYF	TGTGCCAGCAGCTTGGCCGCTAGCGGGTGGACAGATACGCAGTATTTT
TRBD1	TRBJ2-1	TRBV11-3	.	CASSPTGTGRQFF	TGTGCCAGCAGCCCCACCGGGACAGGGAGGCAGTTCTTC
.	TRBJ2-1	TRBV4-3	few	CASSQRSGPSSYNEQFF	TGCGCCAGCAGCCAAAGGTCTGGGCCCAGCTCCTACAATGAGCAGTTCTTC
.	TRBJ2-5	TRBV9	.	CASSVVSVPSSETQYF	TGTGCCAGCAGCGTAGTGAGCGTTCCCTCCTCGGAGACCCAGTACTTC
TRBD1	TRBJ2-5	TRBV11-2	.	CASSRDRDMGQYF	TGTGCCAGCAGCCGGGACAGGGATATGGGGCAGTACTTC
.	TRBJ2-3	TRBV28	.	CASSFRLVLTDTQYF	TGTGCCAGCAGTTTCCGCCTAGTTCTCACAGATACGCAGTATTTT
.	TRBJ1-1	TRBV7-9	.	CASRSVLPPLAEAFF	TGTGCCAGCAGATCAGTTCTCCCCCCCCTGGCTGAAGCTTTCTTT
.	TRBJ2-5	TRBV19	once	CASSTISGLETQYF	TGTGCCAGTAGTACAATTAGCGGTTTAGAGACCCAGTACTTC
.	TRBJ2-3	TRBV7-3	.	CASSLRGGTDTQYF	TGTGCCAGCAGCTTAAGGGGGGGCACAGATACGCAGTATTTT
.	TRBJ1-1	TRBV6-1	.	CASSRVSNTEAFF	TGTGCCAGCAGCAGGGTCTCGAACACTGAAGCTTTCTTT
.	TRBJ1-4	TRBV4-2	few	CASSQGEGSREKLFF	TGTGCCAGCAGCCAAGGAGAGGGTTCGAGGGAAAAACTGTTTTTT
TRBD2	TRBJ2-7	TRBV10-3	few	CAIRGLAGGWNEQYF	TGTGCCATCAGAGGACTAGCGGGAGGTTGGAACGAGCAGTACTTC
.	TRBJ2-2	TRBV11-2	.	CASSLTATNTGELFF	TGTGCCAGCAGCTTAACAGCCACGAACACCGGGGAGCTGTTTTTT
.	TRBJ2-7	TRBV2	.	CASRPQVNEQYF	TGTGCCAGCAGACCACAGGTTAACGAGCAGTACTTC
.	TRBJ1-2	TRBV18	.	CASSPNRELGGYTF	TGTGCCAGCTCACCAAACAGGGAACTGGGTGGCTACACCTTC
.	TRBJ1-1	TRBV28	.	CASSFAMNTEAFF	TGTGCCAGCAGTTTTGCGATGAACACTGAAGCTTTCTTT
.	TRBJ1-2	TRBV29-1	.	CSVSSGDYGYTF	TGCAGCGTCTCCTCGGGGGACTATGGCTACACCTTC
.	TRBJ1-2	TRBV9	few	CASSVALGAVYGYTF	TGTGCCAGCAGCGTAGCCCTGGGGGCTGTCTATGGCTACACCTTC
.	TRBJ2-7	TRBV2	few	CASRESTQGGGYEQYF	TGTGCCAGCAGGGAATCCACCCAGGGAGGGGGCTACGAGCAGTACTTC
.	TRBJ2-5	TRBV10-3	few	CAISDEFEETQYF	TGTGCCATCAGTGATGAGTTTGAAGAGACCCAGTACTTC
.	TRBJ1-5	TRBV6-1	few	CASWAQGKGNQPQHF	TGTGCCAGCTGGGCCCAGGGGAAGGGCAATCAGCCCCAGCATTTT
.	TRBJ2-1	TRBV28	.	CASSSPGGQQFF	TGTGCCAGCAGTTCTCCCGGGGGACAGCAGTTCTTC
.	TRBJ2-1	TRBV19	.	CASSYDRSSYNEQFF	TGTGCCAGTAGTTATGACCGGAGCTCCTACAATGAGCAGTTCTTC
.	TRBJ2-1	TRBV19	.	CASSIDPYNEQFF	TGTGCCAGTAGTATAGATCCGTATAATGAGCAGTTCTTC
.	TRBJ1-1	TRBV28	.	CASSLSQDEAFF	TGTGCCAGCAGTTTATCACAGGATGAAGCTTTCTTT
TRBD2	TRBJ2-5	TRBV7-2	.	CASSWRGETQYF	TGTGCCAGCAGCTGGCGGGGGGAGACCCAGTACTTC
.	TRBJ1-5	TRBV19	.	CASTRQLSNQPQHF	TGTGCCAGCACACGACAGCTTAGCAATCAGCCCCAGCATTTT
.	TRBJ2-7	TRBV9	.	CASSVGPGGLPEQYF	TGTGCCAGCAGCGTAGGTCCAGGGGGGCTTCCCGAGCAGTACTTC
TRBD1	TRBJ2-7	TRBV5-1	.	CASSEGTGASYEQYF	TGCGCCAGCAGCGAGGGGACAGGGGCCTCCTACGAGCAGTACTTC
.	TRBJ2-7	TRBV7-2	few	CASSLQYLEQYF	TGTGCCAGCAGTCTCCAGTATCTCGAGCAGTACTTC
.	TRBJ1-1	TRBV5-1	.	CASSLGVRNTEAFF	TGCGCCAGCAGCTTAGGGGTCAGGAACACTGAAGCTTTCTTT
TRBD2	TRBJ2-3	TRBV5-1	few	CASSARELDTQYF	TGCGCCAGCAGTGCGCGGGAGTTGGACACGCAGTATTTT
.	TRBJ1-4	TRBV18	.	CASSPFRQGGTNEKLFF	TGTGCCAGCTCACCATTCCGGCAGGGAGGTACTAATGAAAAACTGTTTTTT
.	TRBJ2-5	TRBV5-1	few	CASSGTGNGETQYF	TGCGCCAGCAGCGGTACAGGGAACGGCGAGACCCAGTACTTC
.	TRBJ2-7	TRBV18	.	CASSPGSGPTYEQYF	TGTGCCAGCTCACCAGGGAGCGGGCCAACCTACGAGCAGTACTTC
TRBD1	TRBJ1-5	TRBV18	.	CASSFGTGTNQPQHF	TGTGCCAGCTCCTTCGGGACAGGGACTAATCAGCCCCAGCATTTT
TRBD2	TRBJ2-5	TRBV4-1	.	CASSQDRGRGETQYF	TGCGCCAGCAGCCAAGATCGAGGGAGGGGAGAGACCCAGTACTTC